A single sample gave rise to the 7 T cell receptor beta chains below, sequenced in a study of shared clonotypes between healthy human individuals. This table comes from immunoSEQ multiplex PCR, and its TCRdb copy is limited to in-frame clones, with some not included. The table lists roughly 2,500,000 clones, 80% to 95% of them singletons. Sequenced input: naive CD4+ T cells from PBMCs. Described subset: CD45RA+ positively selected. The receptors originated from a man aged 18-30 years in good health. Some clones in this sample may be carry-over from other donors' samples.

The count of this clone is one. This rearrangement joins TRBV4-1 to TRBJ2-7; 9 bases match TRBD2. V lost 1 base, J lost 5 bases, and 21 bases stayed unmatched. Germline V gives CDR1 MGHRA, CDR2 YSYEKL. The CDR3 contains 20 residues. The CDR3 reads CASSQAPQGAGGFFGDEQYF. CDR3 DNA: TGCGCCAGCAGCCAAGCTCCCCAGGGAGCGGGAGGATTCTTCGGGGACGAGCAGTACTTC.

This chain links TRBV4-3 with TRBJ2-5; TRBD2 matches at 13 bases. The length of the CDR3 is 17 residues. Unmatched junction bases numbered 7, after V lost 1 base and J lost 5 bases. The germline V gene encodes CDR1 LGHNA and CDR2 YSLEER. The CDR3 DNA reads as TGCGCCAGCAGCCAAGGTTCACTAGCGGGAGGGAGGGAGACCCAGTACTTC. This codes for CASSQGSLAGGRETQYF.

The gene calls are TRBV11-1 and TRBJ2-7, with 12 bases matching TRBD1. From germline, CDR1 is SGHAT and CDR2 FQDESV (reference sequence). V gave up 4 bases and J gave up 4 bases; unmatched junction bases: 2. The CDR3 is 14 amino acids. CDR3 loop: CASSWDRGPYEQYF. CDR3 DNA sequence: TGTGCCAGCAGCTGGGACAGGGGGCCTTACGAGCAGTACTTC.

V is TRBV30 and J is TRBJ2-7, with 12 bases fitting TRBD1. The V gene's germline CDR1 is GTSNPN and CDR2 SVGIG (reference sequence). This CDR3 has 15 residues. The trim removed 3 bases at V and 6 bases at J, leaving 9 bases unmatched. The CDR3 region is CAWRESGTGGFEQYF. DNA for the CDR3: TGTGCCTGGAGAGAATCCGGGACAGGGGGCTTCGAGCAGTACTTC.

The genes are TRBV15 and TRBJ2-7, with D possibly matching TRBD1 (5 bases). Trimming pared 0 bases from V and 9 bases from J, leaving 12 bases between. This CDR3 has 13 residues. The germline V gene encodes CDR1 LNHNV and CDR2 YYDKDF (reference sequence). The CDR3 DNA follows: TGTGCCACCAGCAGAGATAGACAGCCCGGGCAGTACTTC. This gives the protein CATSRDRQPGQYF.

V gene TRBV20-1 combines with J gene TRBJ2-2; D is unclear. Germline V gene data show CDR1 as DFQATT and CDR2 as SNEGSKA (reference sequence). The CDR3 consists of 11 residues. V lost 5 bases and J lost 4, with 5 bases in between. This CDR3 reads CSAPLTGELFF. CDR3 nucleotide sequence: TGCAGTGCTCCCCTCACCGGGGAGCTGTTTTTT.

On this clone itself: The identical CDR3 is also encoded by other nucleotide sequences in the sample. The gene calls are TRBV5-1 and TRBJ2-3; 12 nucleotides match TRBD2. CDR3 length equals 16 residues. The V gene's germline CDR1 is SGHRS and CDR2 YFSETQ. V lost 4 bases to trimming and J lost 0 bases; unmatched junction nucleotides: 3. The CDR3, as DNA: TGCGCCAGCAGCGGAGGGACTAGCGGGAGCACAGATACGCAGTATTTT. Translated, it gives CASSGGTSGSTDTQYF.